The present TCR beta chain was sequenced within a study of T cell changes during pregnancy in multiple sclerosis. The assay was immunoSEQ multiplex PCR, and TCRdb's table has in-frame clones only and misses some. The profile covers 80,000 to 100,000 clones, with approximately 93% appearing a single time and 0.99% taken by the ten largest. The germline V gene has CDR1 SGHRS and CDR2 YFSETQ. Trimming removed 2 bases at V and 0 bases at J, with 10 bases between. The CDR3 has 15 residues. The sequence derives from a female donor with multiple sclerosis, enrolled in a pregnancy study. The sample was peripheral blood, taken after pregnancy. The chain has TRBV5-1 and TRBJ2-3; possibly TRBD2 for D (5 bases). CDR3 region: CASSFQRSSTDTQYF. The CDR3 nucleotides are TGCGCCAGCAGCTTCCAGCGGTCTAGCACAGATACGCAGTATTTT. Filled out from reference TRBV5-1 and TRBJ2-3, the complete variable domain reads KAGVTQTPRYLIKTRGQQVTLSCSPISGHRSVSWYQQTPGQGLQFLFEYFSETQRNKGNFPGRFSGRQFSNSRSEMNVSTLELGDSALYLCASSFQRSSTDTQYFGPGTRLTVL.